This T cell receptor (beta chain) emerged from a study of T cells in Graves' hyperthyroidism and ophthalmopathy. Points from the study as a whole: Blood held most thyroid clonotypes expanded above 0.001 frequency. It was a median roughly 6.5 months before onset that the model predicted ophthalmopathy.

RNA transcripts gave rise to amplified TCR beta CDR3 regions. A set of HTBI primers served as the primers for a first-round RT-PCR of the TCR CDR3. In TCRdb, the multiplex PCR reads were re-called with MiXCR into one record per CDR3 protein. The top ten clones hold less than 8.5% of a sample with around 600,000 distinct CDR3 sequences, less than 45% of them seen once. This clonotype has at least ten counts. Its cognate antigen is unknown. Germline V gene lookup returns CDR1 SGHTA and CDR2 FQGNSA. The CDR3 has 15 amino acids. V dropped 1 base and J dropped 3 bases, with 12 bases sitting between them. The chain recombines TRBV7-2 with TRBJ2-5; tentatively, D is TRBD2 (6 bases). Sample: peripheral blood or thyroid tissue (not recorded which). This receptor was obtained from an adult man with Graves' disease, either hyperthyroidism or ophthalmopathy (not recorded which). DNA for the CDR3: TGTGCCAGCAGCTTAGTCGGGCGGGGTGAAGAGACCCAGTACTTC. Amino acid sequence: CASSLVGRGEETQYF.